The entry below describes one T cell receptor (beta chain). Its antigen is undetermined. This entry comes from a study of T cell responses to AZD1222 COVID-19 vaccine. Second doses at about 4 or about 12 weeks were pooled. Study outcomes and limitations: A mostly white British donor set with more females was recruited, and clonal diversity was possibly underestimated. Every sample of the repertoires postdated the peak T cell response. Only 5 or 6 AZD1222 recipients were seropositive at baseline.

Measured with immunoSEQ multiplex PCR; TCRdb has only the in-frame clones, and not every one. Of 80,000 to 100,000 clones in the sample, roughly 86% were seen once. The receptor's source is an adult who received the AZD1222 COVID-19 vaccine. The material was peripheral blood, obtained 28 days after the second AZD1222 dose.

Written as DNA, the CDR3 is TGTGCCAGCGGCCTCAGGGTGAGGGGCTACACCTTC. It is translated as CASGLRVRGYTF. This chain uses TRBV12-3 or TRBV12-4 with TRBJ1-2, with D maybe TRBD1 (5 bases). The V gene lost 8 bases and the J gene lost 8 bases, with 15 bases spanning the gap. The CDR3 runs 12 residues.